The rows below give T cell receptor beta chains drawn from one sample of a study of blood T cell repertoires in COVID-19. TCRdb's table, derived via immunoSEQ multiplex PCR, lists solely in-frame clones and lacks some. The repertoire consists of 350,000 to 400,000 clones, with approximately 87% occurring once and the leading ten covering approximately 1.9%. Source material: PBMCs or T cells enriched from blood (not recorded which). All receptors derive from a man aged 35 to 55 in a cohort exposed to, infected with or recovered from COVID-19 (not recorded which). Each CDR3 is given with its conserved first and last residue. The order of the fields is CDR3 length, V gene, clone size, J gene, D gene, CDR3 DNA, CDR3 protein. The D gene is left open where the match is weak. Rows may omit the clone size; those that give it use once, few, many or a size class.

length: 14; V: TRBV5-1; size: NA; J: TRBJ1-2; D: NA; DNA: TGCGCCAGCAGCTTGCGGACGAGCGGCTATGGCTACACCTTC; CDR3: CASSLRTSGYGYTF
length: 15; V: TRBV6-5; size: NA; J: TRBJ2-3; D: NA; DNA: TGTGCCAGCAGTTACTCGGTAGCGCGCACAGATACGCAGTATTTT; CDR3: CASSYSVARTDTQYF
length: 16; V: TRBV11-3; size: NA; J: TRBJ2-1; D: NA; DNA: TGTGCCAGCAGCCGTACCACAGTTAGCTCCTACAATGAGCAGTTCTTC; CDR3: CASSRTTVSSYNEQFF
length: 15; V: TRBV5-1; size: NA; J: TRBJ2-5; D: TRBD1; DNA: TGCGCCAGCAGCTCCGGGACAGGGTCCCAAGAGACCCAGTACTTC; CDR3: CASSSGTGSQETQYF
length: 15; V: TRBV7-9; size: NA; J: TRBJ2-7; D: NA; DNA: TGTGCCAGCAGCTTAGCATCCGGGAGTGAGGGCGAGCAGTACTTC; CDR3: CASSLASGSEGEQYF
length: 16; V: TRBV9; size: NA; J: TRBJ2-1; D: NA; DNA: TGTGCCAGCAGCGTAGTTGCGACCAGGGGCACCAATGAGCAGTTCTTC; CDR3: CASSVVATRGTNEQFF
length: 14; V: TRBV7-9; size: NA; J: TRBJ1-6; D: TRBD1; DNA: TGTGCCAGCAGCTTCGACAGGGTAGGCTCACCCCTCCACTTT; CDR3: CASSFDRVGSPLHF
length: 13; V: TRBV5-4; size: NA; J: TRBJ2-7; D: NA; DNA: TGTGCCAGCAGCCGCGACGGGGAATACGAGCAGTACTTC; CDR3: CASSRDGEYEQYF
length: 15; V: TRBV5-1; size: NA; J: TRBJ2-2; D: NA; DNA: TGCGCCAGCAGCTTGGTACTAGTGCCCACCGGGGAGCTGTTTTTT; CDR3: CASSLVLVPTGELFF
length: 17; V: TRBV2; size: NA; J: TRBJ2-5; D: TRBD1; DNA: TGTGCCAGCAGCGGATCTGCTGGACAGGCCCCAGGGGAGACCCAGTACTTC; CDR3: CASSGSAGQAPGETQYF
length: 15; V: TRBV6-5; size: NA; J: TRBJ1-3; D: NA; DNA: TGTGCCATCAAGAAAAACGGAGTCTCTGGAAACACCATATATTTT; CDR3: CAIKKNGVSGNTIYF
length: 15; V: TRBV30; size: NA; J: TRBJ2-3; D: TRBD2; DNA: TGTGCCTGGAGTCCCGGACTAGCGGGGACAGATACGCAGTATTTT; CDR3: CAWSPGLAGTDTQYF
length: 15; V: TRBV7-6; size: NA; J: TRBJ1-3; D: NA; DNA: TGTGCCAGCAGCTTACAAGCAAATTTGGGAAACACCATATATTTT; CDR3: CASSLQANLGNTIYF
length: 15; V: TRBV6-5; size: NA; J: TRBJ1-2; D: NA; DNA: TGTGCCAGCAGTTACTCATCAGGGGTCGGATTTGGCTACACCTTC; CDR3: CASSYSSGVGFGYTF
length: 14; V: TRBV2; size: NA; J: TRBJ1-2; D: NA; DNA: TGTGCCAGCAGTTTGGATCTAGGTGACTATGGCTACACCTTC; CDR3: CASSLDLGDYGYTF
length: 15; V: TRBV5-1; size: NA; J: TRBJ2-7; D: TRBD2; DNA: TGCGCCAGCAGCTTGGCCACCGGGAGGGGTCGCGAGCAGTACTTC; CDR3: CASSLATGRGREQYF
length: 16; V: TRBV18; size: NA; J: TRBJ2-3; D: NA; DNA: TGTGCCAGCTCACCACTTAAGTGGAGCGGCACAGATACGCAGTATTTT; CDR3: CASSPLKWSGTDTQYF
length: 15; V: TRBV6-5; size: NA; J: TRBJ2-7; D: TRBD1; DNA: TGTGCCAGCAGTTACCTCGGGACAGGGCACTACGAGCAGTACTTC; CDR3: CASSYLGTGHYEQYF
length: 13; V: TRBV7-8; size: NA; J: TRBJ2-5; D: NA; DNA: TGTGCCAGCAGCTTGACAGTCCAAGAGACCCAGTACTTC; CDR3: CASSLTVQETQYF
length: 14; V: TRBV5-1; size: NA; J: TRBJ1-2; D: NA; DNA: TGCGCCAGCAGCCCGGGCGAGGGTAACTATGGCTACACCTTC; CDR3: CASSPGEGNYGYTF
length: 14; V: TRBV9; size: once; J: TRBJ2-3; D: NA; DNA: TGTGCCAGCAGCGTAGGGCCCGGCACAGATACGCAGTATTTT; CDR3: CASSVGPGTDTQYF
length: 15; V: TRBV10-3; size: NA; J: TRBJ2-1; D: NA; DNA: TGTGCCATCAGTGGAAGGACAGTCTCCTACAATGAGCAGTTCTTC; CDR3: CAISGRTVSYNEQFF
length: 15; V: TRBV29-1; size: NA; J: TRBJ1-4; D: TRBD1; DNA: TGCAGCGTCAAATCGGGGACAGGGCGGGGTGAAAAACTGTTTTTT; CDR3: CSVKSGTGRGEKLFF
length: 14; V: TRBV27; size: NA; J: TRBJ1-4; D: TRBD1; DNA: TGTGCCAGCAGCGACTGGGACAGTAATGAAAAACTGTTTTTT; CDR3: CASSDWDSNEKLFF
length: 12; V: TRBV2; size: NA; J: TRBJ2-5; D: NA; DNA: TGTGCCAGCAGTGGACGAGGAGAGACCCAGTACTTC; CDR3: CASSGRGETQYF
length: 14; V: TRBV10-1; size: NA; J: TRBJ2-1; D: NA; DNA: TGCGCCAGCAGTGTAGAATATTCGGACAATGAGCAGTTCTTC; CDR3: CASSVEYSDNEQFF
length: 16; V: TRBV19; size: NA; J: TRBJ1-5; D: TRBD1; DNA: TGTGCCAGTAGTCTCGGGACAGCCCATAGCAATCAGCCCCAGCATTTT; CDR3: CASSLGTAHSNQPQHF
length: 14; V: TRBV6-6; size: NA; J: TRBJ2-1; D: TRBD2; DNA: TGTGCCAGCAGTACACTAGCGGGGTACAATGAGCAGTTCTTC; CDR3: CASSTLAGYNEQFF
length: 17; V: TRBV19; size: NA; J: TRBJ1-1; D: TRBD1; DNA: TGTGCCAGTAGTATAGGGCGGTCGGGAGGGGGCCTTACTGAAGCTTTCTTT; CDR3: CASSIGRSGGGLTEAFF
length: 14; V: TRBV27; size: NA; J: TRBJ1-3; D: NA; DNA: TGTGCCAGCAGTTTCGACTTCTCTGGAAACACCATATATTTT; CDR3: CASSFDFSGNTIYF
length: 14; V: TRBV28; size: once; J: TRBJ2-3; D: TRBD2; DNA: TGTGCCAGCATAGTTAGCGGGAGGTCAGATACGCAGTATTTT; CDR3: CASIVSGRSDTQYF
length: 14; V: TRBV25-1; size: NA; J: TRBJ2-1; D: NA; DNA: TGTGCCAGCAGTGACCCCAGCTCCTACAATGAGCAGTTCTTC; CDR3: CASSDPSSYNEQFF
length: 17; V: TRBV9; size: NA; J: TRBJ1-2; D: TRBD1; DNA: TGTGCCAGCAGCGCGTACCGGGACAGGGAATTTAAGTATGGCTACACCTTC; CDR3: CASSAYRDREFKYGYTF
length: 17; V: TRBV27; size: NA; J: TRBJ1-1; D: TRBD1; DNA: TGTGCCAGCAGCCGACTACAGGGGTTGTCGGGAAACACTGAAGCTTTCTTT; CDR3: CASSRLQGLSGNTEAFF
length: 15; V: TRBV21-1; size: few; J: TRBJ1-6; D: NA; DNA: TGTGCCAGCAGCAAAAGTTCAGGGGCGAATTCACCCCTCCACTTT; CDR3: CASSKSSGANSPLHF
length: 14; V: TRBV10-2; size: NA; J: TRBJ2-1; D: NA; DNA: TGCGCCAGCAGTGAGTGGGGGCGATACAATGAGCAGTTCTTC; CDR3: CASSEWGRYNEQFF
length: 16; V: TRBV7-9; size: NA; J: TRBJ2-1; D: TRBD2; DNA: TGTGCCAGCAGCTTAGTTGGCGGGAGTTTATTTAATGAGCAGTTCTTC; CDR3: CASSLVGGSLFNEQFF
length: 12; V: TRBV18; size: NA; J: TRBJ2-7; D: TRBD1; DNA: TGTGCCAGCTCACCCGACAGGGTCGAGCAGTACTTC; CDR3: CASSPDRVEQYF
length: 16; V: TRBV6-5; size: NA; J: TRBJ1-6; D: NA; DNA: TGTGCCAGCAGTTACGGCCTACCGGGGTATAATTCACCCCTCCACTTT; CDR3: CASSYGLPGYNSPLHF
length: 15; V: TRBV27; size: NA; J: TRBJ1-2; D: NA; DNA: TGTGCCAGCAGTACCAACCGGGACACCTACTATGGCTACACCTTC; CDR3: CASSTNRDTYYGYTF
length: 13; V: TRBV6-4; size: NA; J: TRBJ1-1; D: TRBD1; DNA: TGTGCCAGCAGTAGGACAGGGAACACTGAAGCTTTCTTT; CDR3: CASSRTGNTEAFF